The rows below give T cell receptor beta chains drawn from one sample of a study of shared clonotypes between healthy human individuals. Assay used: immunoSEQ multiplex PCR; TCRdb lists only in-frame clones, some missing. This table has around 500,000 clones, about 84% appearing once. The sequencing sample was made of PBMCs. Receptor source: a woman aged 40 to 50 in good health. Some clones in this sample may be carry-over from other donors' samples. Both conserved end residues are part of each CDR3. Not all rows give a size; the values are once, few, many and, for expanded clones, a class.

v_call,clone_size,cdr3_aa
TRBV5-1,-,CASSSEPSVGEQFF
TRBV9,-,CASSVREAGRVARGQPQHF
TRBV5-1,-,CASSLSSGRALFF
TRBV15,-,CATSREARQAEAFF
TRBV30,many,CAWSSGRASVGELFF
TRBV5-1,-,CASSSGTPPNEQYF
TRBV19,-,CASSIGRGQETQYF
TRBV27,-,CATRFRDRVYNEQFF
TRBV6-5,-,CASGSGGGGGGYTF
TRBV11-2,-,CASSFRGVSDNEQFF
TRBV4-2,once,CASSPRVGGRQETQYF
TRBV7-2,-,CASSPRGGRSSYEQYF
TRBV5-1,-,CASSVISGSIDEQYF
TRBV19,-,CASSIDQGGELFF
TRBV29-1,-,CSSLQAGGVETQYF
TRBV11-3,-,CASSLGGQNQETQYF
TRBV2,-,CASSDSYGYTF
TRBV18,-,CASSLQTGPNEQYF
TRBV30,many,CAWSVPGGGYEQYF
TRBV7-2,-,CASSFKSGTGVFEQYF
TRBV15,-,CATSRDHQPQHF
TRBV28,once,CASSFLGAGFEF
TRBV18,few,CASSSRTGGEKLFF
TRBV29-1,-,CSAPGLAGGTYNEQFF
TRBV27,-,CASNVTGTGTQPQHF
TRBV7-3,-,CASSLRLGSSNQPQHF
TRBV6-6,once,CASSYSTSGSYNEQFF
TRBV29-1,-,CSVALTSSGELFF
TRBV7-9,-,CASSSPGLQYYEQYF
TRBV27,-,CASSFSGLAGNEQFF
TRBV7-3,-,CASSIFGTGVGELFF
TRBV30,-,CAWREGSNQPQHF
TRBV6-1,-,CASSGWTGGTDTQYF
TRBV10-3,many,CAISEGLAGVGQETQYF
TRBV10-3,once,CATQGQWEQFF
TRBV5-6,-,CASSLTGANYGYTF
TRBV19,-,CASSGGFYEQYF